Following are 32 T cell receptor beta chains from one sample sequenced in a study of blood T cells in healthy people across ages. Together with a sample-barcoded 5' primer, a J-beta primer mix was included in a second PCR lasting about 7 to 11 cycles. TCRdb re-called the 5' RACE reads through MiXCR, storing one row per CDR3 protein. This table has about 730,000 distinct CDR3 sequences, roughly two fifths appearing once. Specimen: blood. The receptors were gathered from a woman aged 55 to 70 in good health.

A single count supports this clonotype. The chain couples TRBV20-1 to TRBJ2-5, with D uncertain. The J call is doubtful: the DNA matches TRBJ2-7 better. This CDR3 has 14 amino acids. CDR1 and CDR2 from the germline V gene are DFQATT and SNEGSKA (reference sequence). CDR3 sequence reads: CSANVQLGSYEQYF. DNA of the CDR3: TGCAGTGCTAATGTGCAATTAGGATCCTACGAGCAGTACTTC.

CDR3 amino acids: CSAISSGGVGETQYF. CDR3 sequence (DNA): TGCAGTGCTATCTCTAGCGGGGGGGTAGGGGAGACCCAGTACTTC. The rearrangement joins TRBV20-1 to TRBJ2-7; 12 bases are a match to TRBD2. The J call may not be correct, given that the DNA end is closer to TRBJ2-5. The CDR3 spans 15 residues. Germline V gene sequence: CDR1 DFQATT, CDR2 SNEGSKA (reference sequence).

The gene calls are TRBV4-1 and TRBJ2-1; 13 nucleotides align to TRBD2. Trimming at V came to 4 bases and at J to 6 bases, leaving 12 bases not matched to a gene. The CDR3 consists of 18 residues. Germline values: CDR1 MGHRA, CDR2 YSYEKL. In DNA, the CDR3 is TGCGCCAGCAGCCCCAGTCGAGTACTAGCGGGAGGGACCAATGAGCAGTTCTTC. Translated: CASSPSRVLAGGTNEQFF.

The genes are TRBV12-3 or TRBV12-4 and TRBJ2-1; 8 nucleotides agree with TRBD2. Trimming at V came to 3 bases and at J to 7 bases, leaving 8 bases not matched to a gene. There are 15 residues in the CDR3. The CDR3 DNA is TGTGCCAGCAGTTTGGTACTAGCGGCTATGAATGAGCAGTTCTTC. Its translation: CASSLVLAAMNEQFF.

There are a few counts of this clonotype. The V and J genes are TRBV6-1 and TRBJ2-1, with 12 bases identical to TRBD2. Trimming at V came to 6 bases and at J to 8 bases, leaving 8 bases not matched to a gene. The CDR3 totals 15 residues. Germline V gene sequence: CDR1 MNHNS, CDR2 SASEGT. CDR3 sequence (DNA): TGTGCCAGCAGGGATCTAGCGGGGGGGCGGGATGAGCAGTTCTTC. Its translation: CASRDLAGGRDEQFF.

This clonotype was seen a few times. This rearrangement joins TRBV12-3 or TRBV12-4 to TRBJ2-7, with a possible D match to TRBD1 (6 bases). This CDR3 is 14 amino acids long. The ends were cut back, 6 bases at V and 3 bases at J, with 15 bases in the middle. CDR3 residues: CASRPGTFDYEQYF. The CDR3 region has the DNA TGTGCCAGCAGACCCGGGACATTTGACTACGAGCAGTACTTC.

This clonotype was counted a few times. The rearrangement joins TRBV20-1 to TRBJ2-7; TRBD1 might be the D (6 bases). V dropped 0 bases and J dropped 6 bases, with 15 bases sitting between them. The CDR3 is 14 amino acids. From germline, CDR1 is DFQATT and CDR2 SNEGSKA (reference sequence). The CDR3, as DNA: TGCAGTGCTAGAGAAACAGGGCCGGACGGCGAGCAGTACTTC. Translating it yields CSARETGPDGEQYF.

The chain combines TRBV11-3 with TRBJ2-3, with D unresolved. V lost 0 bases and J lost 4, with 5 bases in between. Germline V gene data show CDR1 as SGHNT and CDR2 as YENEEA. The CDR3 spans 13 residues. The CDR3 reads CASSLEGPDTQYF. The CDR3 DNA sequence: TGTGCCAGCAGCTTAGAAGGACCAGATACGCAGTATTTT.

Note on this clonotype: This clone may be a read error of a much larger clone one base away. The chain employs TRBV29-1 and TRBJ2-1; the match to TRBD2 covers 10 bases. The DNA matches TRBJ2-7 better at its end, which makes the J call doubtful. CDR3 length: 16 residues. CDR1 is SQVTM and CDR2 is ANQGSEA in the germline V gene. CDR3 region: CSVARLAGVVYNEQYF. In DNA form, the CDR3 reads TGCAGCGTTGCTCGGCTAGCGGGGGTGGTCTACAATGAGCAGTACTTC.

This clonotype appeared a few times. The CDR3 DNA reads TGTGCCAGCAGCTTTGACAGGTCTGCCTATGGCTACACCTTC. Residues: CASSFDRSAYGYTF. The V call is TRBV5-5, the J call TRBJ1-2; possibly TRBD1 for D (6 bases). V lost 2 bases and J lost 4, with 12 bases in between. The CDR3 sequence is 14 residues long. CDR1 is SGHKS and CDR2 is YYEKEE in the germline V gene (reference sequence).

The V and J genes are TRBV5-6 and TRBJ1-2, with a possible D match to TRBD1 (5 bases). Trimming pared 4 bases from V and 4 bases from J, leaving 11 bases between. The CDR3 has 13 amino acids. CDR1 is SGHDT and CDR2 is YYEEEE in the germline V gene. The CDR3: CASSTTATYGYTF. The CDR3 DNA reads as TGTGCCAGCAGCACGACAGCAACCTATGGCTACACCTTC.

Written as DNA, the CDR3 is TGCAGTGCTATCGGACAGTATAGCAATCAGCCCCAGCATTTT. Amino acid sequence: CSAIGQYSNQPQHF. The chain carries TRBV20-1 and TRBJ1-5; TRBD1 might be the D (6 bases). The CDR3 consists of 14 residues. Germline CDR1 reads DFQATT; CDR2 reads SNEGSKA (reference sequence). V gave up 4 bases and J gave up 0 bases, with 10 bases separating them.

This chain's CDR3 is CASSWGTGNTDTQYF. Written as DNA, the CDR3 is TGTGCCAGCAGCTGGGGCACAGGGAACACAGATACGCAGTATTTT. The chain links TRBV7-9 to TRBJ2-3; D is perhaps TRBD1 (6 bases). CDR3 size: 15 residues. From germline, CDR1 is SEHNR and CDR2 FQNEAQ (reference sequence). Trimming took off 4 bases at V and 2 bases at J, with 13 bases between the two ends.

This clonotype was found a few times. This chain connects TRBV7-3 to TRBJ1-5; 8 bases map to TRBD1. This CDR3 spans 14 amino acids. V trimming: 5 bases; J trimming: 7 bases; junction bases outside the gene matches: 7. Germline V gene lookup returns CDR1 SGHTA and CDR2 FQGTGA. The CDR3 here is CASSPTGDRQPQHF. The CDR3 DNA is TGTGCCAGCAGCCCGACAGGGGACAGGCAGCCCCAGCATTTT. Full variable domain (missing parts from reference TRBV7-3 and TRBJ1-5): GAGVSQTPSNKVTEKGKYVELRCDPISGHTALYWYRQSLGQGPEFLIYFQGTGAADDSGLPNDRFFAVRPEGSVSTLKIQRTERGDSAVYLCASSPTGDRQPQHFGDGTRLSIL.

This clonotype appeared a few times. This chain joins TRBV7-9 and TRBJ1-2; D is ambiguous. Germline assignment: CDR1 SEHNR and CDR2 FQNEAQ (reference sequence). This CDR3 is 15 amino acids long. Between the trimmed V and J ends, which lost 2 bases and 4 bases, there was a span of 14 bases. DNA of the CDR3: TGTGCCAGCAGCTTACCCTCAGCGTGGGGCTATGGCTACACCTTC. Protein sequence: CASSLPSAWGYGYTF. Looking up the rest from reference TRBV7-9 and TRBJ1-2 gives the full variable domain: DTGVSQNPRHKITKRGQNVTFRCDPISEHNRLYWYRQTLGQGPEFLTYFQNEAQLEKSRLLSDRFSAERPKGSFSTLEIQRTEQGDSAMYLCASSLPSAWGYGYTFGSGTRLTVV.

This chain uses TRBV2 with TRBJ1-1, with no clear D. This CDR3 is built from 14 residues. V was cut by 5 bases and J by 4 bases, with 14 bases left in between. The germline V gene encodes CDR1 SNHLY and CDR2 FYNNEI. The CDR3 coding sequence is TGTGCCAGCAGTCGGTTAGGGATCAGCACTGAAGCTTTCTTT. It yields the protein CASSRLGISTEAFF.

The V and J genes are TRBV12-3 or TRBV12-4 and TRBJ2-5; D remains unclear. V lost 5 bases, J lost 8 bases, and 21 bases lay in between. The length of the CDR3 is 15 residues. CDR3 nucleotides: TGTGCCAGCAGTCCCTCGCCCCCAGGCCGAGGAACCCAGTACTTC. Encoded protein: CASSPSPPGRGTQYF.

This chain joins TRBV12-5 and TRBJ2-1; D is perhaps TRBD2 (5 bases). V lost 2 bases to trimming and J lost 6 bases, with 8 bases between them. Germline V lookup: CDR1 LGHNT, CDR2 FRNRAP. The CDR3 consists of 13 residues. This CDR3 reads CASGLMEVNEQFF. DNA of the CDR3: TGTGCTAGTGGTTTGATGGAGGTCAATGAGCAGTTCTTC.

This clonotype has ten or more counts. The J gene is TRBJ2-7, the V gene TRBV10-3; D is unclear. Germline V gives CDR1 ENHRY, CDR2 SYGVKD. This CDR3 comprises 12 residues. V lost 3 bases, J lost 3 bases, and 6 bases lay in between. Written as DNA, the CDR3 is TGTGCCATCAGTGAAAACAGCTACGAGCAGTACTTC. As protein: CAISENSYEQYF.

CDR3 coding DNA: TGTGCCAGCAGCTCCATGACAGGGGGTCCCTACGAGCAGTACTTC. This encodes CASSSMTGGPYEQYF. The rearrangement links TRBV9 to TRBJ2-4, with 9 bases that match TRBD1. The J call may be incorrect, as the DNA end agrees better with TRBJ2-7. The CDR3 runs 15 residues. The germline V gene encodes CDR1 SGDLS and CDR2 YYNGEE.

The chain employs TRBV10-1 and TRBJ2-1, with D perhaps given as TRBD1 or TRBD2 (6 bases each). Germline CDR1 WNHNN, CDR2 SYGVQD (reference sequence). There are 13 residues in the CDR3. Trimming left V 2 bases short and J 9 bases short, with 11 bases between. The CDR3 is CASSEGGRGEQFF. The CDR3 region has the DNA TGCGCCAGCAGTGAGGGGGGGCGGGGTGAGCAGTTCTTC.

With respect to this clonotype: A much more abundant neighbour one base away suggests this may be a read error. The chain employs TRBV6-2 or TRBV6-3 and TRBJ2-1; 9 positions match TRBD2. The ends lost 2 bases at V and 13 bases at J; junction bases unmatched: 15. CDR1 is MNHEY, CDR2 SVGEGT, per germline. This CDR3 spans 16 amino acids. DNA of the CDR3: TGTGCCAGCAGTTACATCCTAGCGGGAACGGCAGAGACCCAGTTCTTC. Translation gives CASSYILAGTAETQFF.

V is TRBV28 and J is TRBJ2-1; 7 nucleotides align to TRBD1. The length of the CDR3 is 16 residues. The J segment lost 4 bases and the V segment lost 5 bases, leaving 11 bases of the junction unmatched. The germline V gene has CDR1 MDHEN and CDR2 SYDVKM. The CDR3 protein is CASSPPTTGWYNEQFF. The CDR3 bases are TGTGCCAGCAGTCCACCGACGACAGGGTGGTACAATGAGCAGTTCTTC.

This clonotype was counted between two and nine times. The V gene is TRBV25-1, the J gene TRBJ2-7; D possibly matches TRBD1 or TRBD2 (6 bases each). The CDR3 extends over 12 amino acids. CDR1 is MGHDK and CDR2 is SYGVNS in the germline V gene. The V and J ends lost 8 bases and 5 bases respectively, with 13 bases between them. Written as DNA, the CDR3 is TGTGCCAGCTATTTGGGGGGCGACGAGCAGTACTTC. Protein product: CASYLGGDEQYF.

The chain combines TRBV5-1 with TRBJ1-2; D not resolved. V shed 2 bases and J shed 2 bases, with 19 bases lying between them. This CDR3 is 17 amino acids long. CDR1 and CDR2 from the germline V gene are SGHRS and YFSETQ. The CDR3 here is CASSLMAPVSGNYGYTF. The CDR3 DNA reads as TGCGCCAGCAGCTTAATGGCGCCAGTCTCAGGCAACTATGGCTACACCTTC.

The chain employs TRBV19 and TRBJ2-1; 9 bases match TRBD2. Germline V gene data show CDR1 as LNHDA and CDR2 as SQIVND (reference sequence). The V and J ends lost 1 base and 7 bases, in that order; junction bases with no gene match: 8. This CDR3 is 16 amino acids long. The CDR3 loop is CASSIVGGRAVNEQFF. The CDR3 DNA is TGTGCCAGTAGTATAGTTGGCGGGAGGGCCGTTAATGAGCAGTTCTTC. The whole variable domain, filled in from reference TRBV19 and TRBJ2-1, reads DGGITQSPKYLFRKEGQNVTLSCEQNLNHDAMYWYRQDPGQGLRLIYYSQIVNDFQKGDIAEGYSVSREKKESFPLTVTSAQKNPTAFYLCASSIVGGRAVNEQFFGPGTRLTVL.

The genes are TRBV28 and TRBJ2-7; D possibly uses TRBD1 or TRBD2 (6 bases each). V lost 1 base to trimming and J lost 2 bases, with 21 bases between them. The CDR3 is 18 amino acids. CDR1 MDHEN and CDR2 SYDVKM come from the germline V gene. The CDR3 nucleotides read TGTGCCAGCAGTTTATTCTCCCTGACTGGCGGGGACACCTACGAGCAGTACTTC. This sequence encodes CASSLFSLTGGDTYEQYF.

This clonotype showed up just a few times. This rearrangement joins TRBV2 to TRBJ1-1, with TRBD1 as a possible D gene (5 bases). This CDR3 spans 14 amino acids. Between the trimmed V and J ends, which lost 2 bases and 4 bases, there was a span of 11 bases. From germline, CDR1 is SNHLY and CDR2 FYNNEI. CDR3 sequence (DNA): TGTGCCAGCAGTGAACAGGGAGTGAGCACTGAAGCTTTCTTT. Translation: CASSEQGVSTEAFF.

The J gene is TRBJ2-3, the V gene TRBV6-2 or TRBV6-3; 10 nucleotides agree with TRBD2. V trimming: 7 bases; J trimming: 1 base; junction bases outside the gene matches: 17. The CDR3 has 19 residues. The germline gives CDR1 MNHEY, CDR2 SVGEGT. CDR3 sequence: CASTIAGGTHTTGTDTQYF. Written as DNA, the CDR3 is TGTGCCAGCACGATAGCGGGAGGAACTCACACAACGGGCACAGATACGCAGTATTTT.

The chain has TRBV6-2 or TRBV6-3 and TRBJ1-2; 10 positions match TRBD1. Losses at the gene ends were 7 bases for V and 2 bases for J; bases not matched to a gene: 10. Germline V CDR1 and CDR2: MNHEY, SVGEGT. The CDR3 covers 16 residues. The DNA of the CDR3 is TGTGCCAGCACAATACCTCCGGGACAGGGGAACTATGGCTACACCTTC. Its protein is CASTIPPGQGNYGYTF.

Ten or more counts support this clonotype. The chain carries TRBV20-1 and TRBJ2-1; 10 bases agree with TRBD2. Germline trimming cut 6 bases from V and 0 bases from J; bases unmatched to any gene: 14. Germline V gene sequence: CDR1 DFQATT, CDR2 SNEGSKA (reference sequence). The CDR3 extends over 18 amino acids. The CDR3 bases are TGCAGTGCCGAGGTTAGCGGGGGGCCACGTCCCTCCTACAATGAGCAGTTCTTC. It encodes CSAEVSGGPRPSYNEQFF.

The rearrangement joins TRBV3-1 to TRBJ2-3, with 11 bases aligning to TRBD2. The CDR3 sequence is 16 residues long. Germline values: CDR1 LGHDT, CDR2 YNNKEL (reference sequence). V was pared by 4 bases and J by 6 bases, with 9 bases of the junction left unmatched. Here the CDR3 reads CASSPLAGVGMDTQYF. CDR3 sequence (DNA): TGTGCCAGCAGCCCACTAGCGGGAGTCGGTATGGATACGCAGTATTTT.